One and the same sample provided the 27 T cell receptor beta chains below, sequenced in a study of shared clonotypes between healthy human individuals. The repertoire was sequenced with immunoSEQ multiplex PCR; TCRdb's copy has only in-frame clones and lacks some. The data show some 1 million clones, roughly 70% seen once. Sequencing was performed on memory CD4+ T cells sorted from blood. The subset was: CD45RA-negative fraction. Receptors were obtained from a man aged 18 to 29 in good health.

This clone was seen more than once but under ten times. Other DNA sequences within the sample encode an identical CDR3. The chain has TRBV5-1 and TRBJ2-7, with 8 bases identical to TRBD1. The CDR3 is 14 amino acids. The V and J ends lost 0 bases and 5 bases, in that order; junction bases with no gene match: 4. Germline CDR1 is SGHRS and CDR2 is YFSETQ. The DNA of the CDR3 is TGCGCCAGCAGCTTGGGAGACAGGGGTCACGAGCAGTACTTC. Translated: CASSLGDRGHEQYF. Drawing the rest from reference TRBV5-1 and TRBJ2-7, the complete variable domain is KAGVTQTPRYLIKTRGQQVTLSCSPISGHRSVSWYQQTPGQGLQFLFEYFSETQRNKGNFPGRFSGRQFSNSRSEMNVSTLELGDSALYLCASSLGDRGHEQYFGPGTRLTVT.

This clone was recorded a few times. The chain carries TRBV11-2 and TRBJ2-7, with D uncertain. The CDR3 has 11 amino acids. V dropped 5 bases and J dropped 8 bases, with 10 bases sitting between them. CDR1 SGHAT and CDR2 FQNNGV come from the germline V gene. CDR3 sequence: CASSIHGKQYF. For the CDR3, the DNA is TGTGCCAGCAGCATTCATGGAAAGCAGTACTTC.

This clone is a singleton in its sample. The chain uses TRBV6-1 and TRBJ1-6; no firm D call. CDR1 is MNHNS and CDR2 is SASEGT in the germline V gene. The CDR3 consists of 14 residues. The V end lost 7 bases, the J end lost 7 bases, and 14 bases lay between the germline ends. CDR3 sequence: CASIPLGPNSPLHF. The CDR3 region has the DNA TGTGCCAGCATCCCTCTTGGGCCCAATTCACCCCTCCACTTT.

As for this clone: In the same sample, other DNA sequences code for this CDR3. This chain uses TRBV11-3 with TRBJ2-5; D is ambiguous. Germline V gene lookup returns CDR1 SGHNT and CDR2 YENEEA. This CDR3 is built from 13 residues. Trimming pared 1 base from V and 1 base from J, leaving 4 bases between. In DNA form, the CDR3 reads TGTGCCAGCAGCTTAGGGTCCCAAGAGACCCAGTACTTC. The encoded protein is CASSLGSQETQYF.

This sequence joins TRBV11-2 and TRBJ2-3; no firm D call. Germline loops: CDR1 SGHAT, CDR2 FQNNGV. The CDR3 loop spans 12 amino acids. Trimming removed 5 bases at V and 2 bases at J, with 5 bases between. The CDR3 here is CASSTYTDTQYF. CDR3 in DNA: TGTGCCAGCAGCACCTACACAGATACGCAGTATTTT.

The rearrangement uses TRBV29-1 and TRBJ2-3; 8 bases agree with TRBD2. V gave up 3 bases and J gave up 5 bases; unmatched junction bases: 4. The CDR3 extends over 13 amino acids. Germline V gene sequence: CDR1 SQVTM, CDR2 ANQGSEA. CDR3 protein: CSVDISGGDTQYF. In DNA, the CDR3 is TGCAGCGTTGATATAAGCGGGGGAGATACGCAGTATTTT.

This chain joins TRBV28 and TRBJ1-6; D gene ambiguous. CDR3 length: 13 residues. Germline CDR1 reads MDHEN; CDR2 reads SYDVKM. The ends were cut back, 9 bases at V and 8 bases at J, with 14 bases in the middle. CDR3 protein: CASTREYYSPLHF. The DNA of the CDR3 is TGTGCCAGTACTAGGGAATACTATTCACCCCTCCACTTT.

The chain carries TRBV4-3 and TRBJ2-1; unclear D gene. CDR1 and CDR2 (germline): LGHNA, YSLEER. The V and J ends lost 1 base and 2 bases respectively, with 12 bases between them. The CDR3 spans 16 residues. CDR3 amino acids: CASSQGYGVAYNEQFF. CDR3 sequence (DNA): TGCGCCAGCAGCCAAGGGTACGGTGTCGCCTACAATGAGCAGTTCTTC.

V is TRBV7-9 and J is TRBJ1-6, with D possibly matching TRBD1 (6 bases). This CDR3 spans 13 amino acids. Germline assignment: CDR1 SEHNR and CDR2 FQNEAQ (reference sequence). The V end was cut by 2 bases, the J end by 7 bases, with 6 bases between. CDR3 sequence (DNA): TGTGCCAGCAGCTTACAGGGGAATTCACCCCTCCACTTT. This codes for CASSLQGNSPLHF.

The rearrangement links TRBV28 to TRBJ2-2; a possible D gene is TRBD1 (5 bases). The germline V gene has CDR1 MDHEN and CDR2 SYDVKM. V was cut by 8 bases and J by 2 bases, with 21 bases left in between. The CDR3 runs 17 residues. The CDR3 loop is CASGPLMGHPNTGELFF. CDR3 nucleotide sequence: TGTGCCAGCGGACCCTTGATGGGGCACCCAAACACCGGGGAGCTGTTTTTT.

The chain is built from TRBV5-5 and TRBJ2-7; TRBD1 is a possible D gene (6 bases). Germline values: CDR1 SGHKS, CDR2 YYEKEE (reference sequence). The CDR3 is 14 amino acids. Between the trimmed V and J ends, which lost 1 base and 2 bases, there was a span of 10 bases. DNA of the CDR3: TGTGCCAGCAGCTTGACCACAGGGACCTACGAGCAGTACTTC. Amino acids: CASSLTTGTYEQYF.

As regards this clone: Different DNA sequences within this sample yield the same CDR3. The J gene is TRBJ2-7, the V gene TRBV29-1; perhaps D is TRBD1 or TRBD2 (5 bases each). Germline lookup yields CDR1 SQVTM and CDR2 ANQGSEA. The CDR3 contains 12 residues. Trimming stripped 7 bases from V and 0 bases from J, with 10 bases between. CDR3 loop: CSAEGSSYEQYF. CDR3 nucleotide sequence: TGCAGCGCTGAGGGGAGCTCCTACGAGCAGTACTTC.

This clone was picked up one time. The chain carries TRBV9 and TRBJ2-3; 8 bases match TRBD2. Germline V lookup: CDR1 SGDLS, CDR2 YYNGEE. The V gene end was trimmed by 3 bases and the J gene end by 1 base; junction bases not matched to a gene: 7. The CDR3 contains 16 residues. The CDR3 DNA follows: TGTGCCAGCAGCGGAACGACCGGGAGGGGCACAGATACGCAGTATTTT. Amino acid sequence: CASSGTTGRGTDTQYF.

This rearrangement joins TRBV30 to TRBJ2-5; 8 bases are shared with TRBD2. J gave up 1 base and V 2 bases, and 3 bases lay outside the gene matches. Germline assignment: CDR1 GTSNPN and CDR2 SVGIG (reference sequence). The CDR3 is 14 residues long. Written as DNA, the CDR3 is TGTGCCTGGAGTTGGGCGGGGGGCCAAGAGACCCAGTACTTC. Translated, it gives CAWSWAGGQETQYF.

The chain's CDR3 is CASSPGQGMSEAFF. CDR3 DNA sequence: TGTGCCAGCAGTCCGGGACAGGGTATGTCTGAAGCTTTCTTT. J is TRBJ1-1 and V is TRBV6-1; 9 bases align to TRBD1. V shed 5 bases and J 6 bases; nucleotides not matched to a gene: 7. Germline loops: CDR1 MNHNS, CDR2 SASEGT. This CDR3 contains 14 residues.

The chain combines TRBV18 with TRBJ1-4; D unresolved. The CDR3 totals 15 residues. Trimming stripped 3 bases from V and 0 bases from J, with 8 bases between. Germline CDR1 reads KGHSH; CDR2 reads LQKENI. The CDR3 here is CASSPERATNEKLFF. Written as DNA, the CDR3 is TGTGCCAGCTCACCGGAGCGTGCAACTAATGAAAAACTGTTTTTT.

The chain uses TRBV5-1 and TRBJ2-3, with 7 positions matching TRBD2. With 1 base clipped from V and 0 bases from J, the junction kept 5 bases outside the gene matches. This CDR3 is built from 16 residues. The germline gives CDR1 SGHRS, CDR2 YFSETQ. The CDR3: CASSLWSGVSTDTQYF. For the CDR3, the DNA is TGCGCCAGCAGCTTGTGGAGCGGGGTTAGCACAGATACGCAGTATTTT.

This clone has just a few counts. The chain has TRBV9 and TRBJ2-3; D gene unclear. This CDR3 contains 14 residues. The germline gives CDR1 SGDLS, CDR2 YYNGEE. V gave up 3 bases and J gave up 1 base, with 9 bases separating them. The CDR3 DNA reads as TGTGCCAGCAGCGACGCTAGGGGCACAGATACGCAGTATTTT. Protein product: CASSDARGTDTQYF.

The rearrangement joins TRBV19 to TRBJ1-5, with D maybe TRBD1 (5 bases). The V gene's germline CDR1 is LNHDA and CDR2 SQIVND (reference sequence). Trimming took off 5 bases at V and 11 bases at J, with 28 bases between the two ends. This CDR3 comprises 17 residues. Here the CDR3 reads CASSSRMGTDSGGTQHF. The CDR3 coding sequence is TGTGCCAGTAGTTCTCGTATGGGGACCGACTCCGGAGGGACCCAGCATTTT.

The V and J genes are TRBV11-2 and TRBJ2-5, with TRBD1 identical over 10 bases. The germline V gene encodes CDR1 SGHAT and CDR2 FQNNGV. The length of the CDR3 is 15 residues. Trimming at V came to 5 bases and at J to 2 bases, leaving 5 bases not matched to a gene. CDR3 region: CASSHPGQGQETQYF. Written as DNA, the CDR3 is TGTGCCAGCAGCCACCCGGGACAGGGGCAAGAGACCCAGTACTTC. The whole variable domain, remainder taken from reference TRBV11-2 and TRBJ2-5, is EAGVAQSPRYKIIEKRQSVAFWCNPISGHATLYWYQQILGQGPKLLIQFQNNGVVDDSQLPKDRFSAERLKGVDSTLKIQPAKLEDSAVYLCASSHPGQGQETQYFGPGTRLLVL.

The chain employs TRBV4-1 and TRBJ2-7; D is ambiguous. The CDR3 totals 12 residues. Trimming shortened V by 0 bases and J by 7 bases, and 7 bases separated the two germline ends. In germline, CDR1 is MGHRA, CDR2 YSYEKL. The CDR3 loop is CASSQEAREQYF. The DNA for the CDR3 is TGCGCCAGCAGCCAAGAGGCTAGGGAGCAGTACTTC.

The V call is TRBV5-1, the J call TRBJ2-7; TRBD1 aligns across 11 bases. The length of the CDR3 is 15 residues. J was trimmed by 2 bases and V by 2 bases; bases with no gene match: 3. Germline loops: CDR1 SGHRS, CDR2 YFSETQ. This CDR3 reads CASSLPGQGAYEQYF. In nucleotides, the CDR3 is TGCGCCAGCAGCTTACCGGGACAGGGGGCCTACGAGCAGTACTTC.

This chain links TRBV19 with TRBJ2-7; no reliable D call. The germline V and J ends were trimmed by 8 bases and 8 bases, with 10 bases remaining between them. This CDR3 contains 10 residues. Germline V gene data show CDR1 as LNHDA and CDR2 as SQIVND (reference sequence). The CDR3 region has the DNA TGTGCCAGTGGATTTGACAAGCAGTACTTC. Translating it yields CASGFDKQYF.

This clone was counted a few times. The V gene is TRBV11-2, the J gene TRBJ2-7, with D perhaps matching TRBD1 (6 bases). There are 14 residues in the CDR3. The V gene's germline CDR1 is SGHAT and CDR2 FQNNGV. V dropped 1 base and J dropped 7 bases, with 14 bases sitting between them. CDR3 sequence: CASSLGQARTEQYF. CDR3 nucleotide sequence: TGTGCCAGCAGCTTAGGACAGGCCCGTACGGAGCAGTACTTC.

This chain connects TRBV2 to TRBJ1-2; 8 nucleotides line up with TRBD1. The trim removed 8 bases at V and 2 bases at J, leaving 7 bases unmatched. This CDR3 region has 14 residues. CDR1 and CDR2 from the germline V gene are SNHLY and FYNNEI. The CDR3 sequence is CASLDRGGNYGYTF. The CDR3 DNA reads as TGTGCCAGCCTTGACAGGGGAGGCAACTATGGCTACACCTTC. Full variable domain (outside the CDR3, taken from reference TRBV2 and TRBJ1-2): EPEVTQTPSHQVTQMGQEVILRCVPISNHLYFYWYRQILGQKVEFLVSFYNNEISEKSEIFDDQFSVERPDGSNFTLKIRSTKLEDSAMYFCASLDRGGNYGYTFGSGTRLTVV.

V and J are TRBV5-1 and TRBJ2-3; TRBD1 matches 7 bases. V was clipped by 4 bases and J by 2 bases; unmatched bases: 7. Germline lookup yields CDR1 SGHRS and CDR2 YFSETQ. The CDR3 spans 15 residues. The CDR3 sequence is CASSEGAYSTDTQYF. CDR3 DNA sequence: TGCGCCAGCAGCGAGGGGGCTTATTCCACAGATACGCAGTATTTT.

The chain employs TRBV7-2 and TRBJ2-3; D remains unclear. Germline values: CDR1 SGHTA, CDR2 FQGNSA. The CDR3 runs to 15 residues. V was shortened by 6 bases and J by 0 bases, with 13 bases between the two germline ends. As DNA, the CDR3 is TGTGCCAGCAGTCCGTTTTCCACTAGCACAGATACGCAGTATTTT. This gives the protein CASSPFSTSTDTQYF.